Below are 7 T cell receptor beta chains sequenced from a single sample in a study of persistence of HIV-infected CD4 T cells. Sequencing used immunoSEQ version 4 in survey mode. The method was immunoSEQ multiplex PCR; TCRdb's version includes in-frame clones alone and lacks a portion of them. The sample shows tens of thousands of clones, 70% to 75% of them seen only once. Cells were stimulated with overlapping HIV-1 Gag 15-mer peptides. Sorted nonresponding memory CD4+ T cells were CD40L-negative, CD69-negative, CD45RO-high. What these receptors recognize is not known. The sequences come from CD4+ T cells sorted from PBMCs after approximately 19-hour stimulation, collected from a patient who received antiretroviral therapy. These receptors were obtained from an adult man with HIV who was CMV-seropositive.

V gene TRBV6-5 combines with J gene TRBJ2-7; D remains ambiguous. V lost 5 bases, J lost 1 base, and 3 bases lay in between. CDR1 and CDR2 (germline): MNHEY, SVGAGI. This CDR3 spans 11 amino acids. The CDR3 here is CASSPSYEQYF. DNA of the CDR3: TGTGCCAGCAGTCCTTCCTACGAGCAGTACTTC.

The CDR3 spells CASSLEMRGTTDTQYF. The CDR3 nucleotides are TGCGCCAGCAGCTTGGAGATGCGGGGTACAACAGATACGCAGTATTTT. The chain uses TRBV5-1 and TRBJ2-3; tentative D call: TRBD2 (6 bases). This CDR3 contains 16 residues. Trimming pared 0 bases from V and 3 bases from J, leaving 14 bases between. CDR1 is SGHRS and CDR2 is YFSETQ in the germline V gene.

The DNA for the CDR3 is TGTGCCAGCAGTGATTCCTATACGGGGTTCACAGATACGCAGTATTTT. Translation: CASSDSYTGFTDTQYF. The V and J genes are TRBV6-4 and TRBJ2-3; maybe TRBD2 (5 bases). Trimming pared 3 bases from V and 2 bases from J, leaving 15 bases between. CDR1 and CDR2 (germline): MRHNA, SNTAGT. This CDR3 comprises 16 residues.

V is TRBV7-9 and J is TRBJ1-3; perhaps TRBD1 as D (6 bases). Between the trimmed V and J ends, which lost 5 bases and 0 bases, there was a span of 20 bases. The CDR3 spans 18 residues. Germline-derived CDR1 and CDR2 are SEHNR and FQNEAQ (reference sequence). In nucleotides, the CDR3 is TGTGCCAGCAGCCCCCTCGGGGGGGGCAGCTTCTCTGGAAACACCATATATTTT. This sequence encodes CASSPLGGGSFSGNTIYF.

The chain employs TRBV19 and TRBJ1-1; 10 bases are shared with TRBD1. CDR3 size: 16 residues. CDR1 LNHDA and CDR2 SQIVND come from the germline V gene (reference sequence). V shed 4 bases, J shed 0 bases, and the junction held 5 bases outside the gene matches. CDR3 sequence: CASSTDRGYMNTEAFF. Here the CDR3 DNA reads TGTGCCAGTAGTACGGACAGGGGGTACATGAACACTGAAGCTTTCTTT.

The rearrangement joins TRBV10-2 to TRBJ1-1, with 10 bases that match TRBD1. The V and J ends lost 7 bases and 3 bases, in that order; junction bases with no gene match: 8. The CDR3 has 15 residues. CDR1 and CDR2 (germline): WSHSY, SAAADI. The DNA for the CDR3 is TGCGCCAGCACCGAAAGGGGACAGGGGTACACTGAAGCTTTCTTT. Encoded protein: CASTERGQGYTEAFF.

The chain links TRBV4-1 to TRBJ2-6; TRBD1 is a possible D gene (5 bases). Germline assignment: CDR1 MGHRA and CDR2 YSYEKL. V was cut by 7 bases and J by 0 bases, with 13 bases left in between. This CDR3 is 16 amino acids long. CDR3 coding DNA: TGCGCCAGCACCCTATACCAGGGCTCTGGGGCCAACGTCCTGACTTTC. Protein: CASTLYQGSGANVLTF.